Following are 32 T cell receptor beta chains from one sample sequenced in a study of shared clonotypes between healthy human individuals. The method was immunoSEQ multiplex PCR; TCRdb's version includes in-frame clones alone and lacks a portion of them. The sample records about 120,000 clones, 68% being singletons. Source material: memory CD8+ T cells sorted from blood. Indicated subset: CD45RO+ cells pooled with CCR7-negative TemRA cells. These receptors all stem from a woman between 25 and 40 years old in good health.

The table lists this clone with many counts. The chain combines TRBV6-4 with TRBJ2-3; 9 nucleotides agree with TRBD2. J lost 3 bases, V lost 4 bases, and 2 bases had no gene match. CDR1 is MRHNA and CDR2 is SNTAGT in the germline V gene. This CDR3 has 14 residues. CDR3 sequence reads: CASSVAGATDTQYF. The CDR3 DNA follows: TGTGCCAGCAGTGTAGCGGGAGCAACAGATACGCAGTATTTT.

The chain couples TRBV27 to TRBJ1-6; 8 nucleotides line up with TRBD1. The CDR3 contains 14 residues. CDR1 and CDR2 (germline): MNHEY, SMNVEV (reference sequence). V was pared by 4 bases and J by 9 bases, with 5 bases of the junction left unmatched. The CDR3: CASSSGRGLSPLHF. DNA of the CDR3: TGTGCCAGCAGTTCCGGCAGGGGGCTTTCACCCCTCCACTTT.

V usage is TRBV4-1 and J usage is TRBJ2-1; 8 nucleotides align to TRBD2. The length of the CDR3 is 16 residues. Germline lookup yields CDR1 MGHRA and CDR2 YSYEKL. The J segment lost 0 bases and the V segment lost 8 bases, leaving 9 bases of the junction unmatched. The CDR3 sequence: CASAREGLNSYNEQFF. CDR3 in DNA: TGCGCCAGCGCCCGGGAGGGCCTTAACTCCTACAATGAGCAGTTCTTC.

The V and J genes are TRBV10-3 and TRBJ2-5; 10 bases agree with TRBD2. V lost 2 bases to trimming and J lost 5 bases; unmatched junction nucleotides: 5. The CDR3 runs 15 residues. Germline V gives CDR1 ENHRY, CDR2 SYGVKD. The CDR3 reads CAISEPGLATETQYF. Here the CDR3 DNA reads TGTGCCATCAGTGAGCCGGGACTAGCGACGGAGACCCAGTACTTC.

A remark on this clone: A much larger clone differs from this one at a single base, so this may be a read error. This specimen includes other DNA sequences encoding the same CDR3. The chain has TRBV25-1 and TRBJ2-7; D gene unclear. The germline V and J ends were trimmed by 1 base and 6 bases, with 7 bases remaining between them. In germline, CDR1 is MGHDK, CDR2 SYGVNS. CDR3 length: 12 residues. The CDR3 protein is CASSESAGEQYF. The DNA for the CDR3 is TGTGCCAGCAGTGAATCCGCTGGCGAGCAGTACTTC.

Regarding this clone: One base away lies a much larger clone, so this may be a sequencing read error. Given the absence of the conserved phenylalanine or tryptophan at the CDR3 end, a read error is likely. This chain links TRBV4-2 with TRBJ2-7; 7 positions agree with TRBD1. V trimming: 0 bases; J trimming: 3 bases; junction bases outside the gene matches: 8. Germline V CDR1 and CDR2: LGHNA, YNFKEQ. The CDR3 has 16 residues. The CDR3 DNA is TGTGCCAGCAGCCAAGATCAGGGGGACCTTGACTACGAGCAGTACCTC. Protein product: CASSQDQGDLDYEQYL.

The chain joins TRBV7-9 to TRBJ2-7; either TRBD1 or TRBD2 may supply D (5 bases each). The CDR3 consists of 11 residues. The germline V gene encodes CDR1 SEHNR and CDR2 FQNEAQ (reference sequence). The germline V and J ends were trimmed by 4 bases and 9 bases, with 10 bases remaining between them. The CDR3, as DNA: TGTGCCAGCAGCTCACCGGGACGGCAGTACTTC. Translated: CASSSPGRQYF.

Remarks on this clone: A much bigger clone sits one base away, suggesting this may be a read error. CDR3 sequence (DNA): TGTGCCAGCAGTGAAGGAGTGGCGGGGCTTAGGGTTGAAGCTTTCTTT. Residues: CASSEGVAGLRVEAFF. This chain joins TRBV6-1 and TRBJ1-1, with TRBD1 as a possible D gene (5 bases). This CDR3 comprises 16 residues. The V end was cut by 1 base, the J end by 7 bases, with 19 bases between. CDR1 and CDR2 (germline): MNHNS, SASEGT.

The chain couples TRBV5-1 to TRBJ1-2, with 7 bases lining up with TRBD1. V lost 0 bases to trimming and J lost 8 bases; unmatched junction nucleotides: 7. CDR1 SGHRS and CDR2 YFSETQ come from the germline V gene. This CDR3 comprises 14 residues. CDR3 DNA: TGCGCCAGCAGCTTGGAGACAGGGCAGGTCGGCTACACCTTC. This translates into CASSLETGQVGYTF.

There are a few counts of this clone. V gene TRBV4-1 combines with J gene TRBJ1-3; the D is unclear. Trimming stripped 1 base from V and 0 bases from J, with 7 bases between. In germline, CDR1 is MGHRA, CDR2 YSYEKL. This CDR3 contains 15 residues. The CDR3 is CASSQGEPSGNTIYF. The CDR3 DNA is TGCGCCAGCAGCCAAGGGGAGCCCTCTGGAAACACCATATATTTT.

The chain carries TRBV25-1 and TRBJ2-6; D may be TRBD2 (5 bases). The CDR3 covers 15 residues. Trimming pared 7 bases from V and 0 bases from J, leaving 10 bases between. Germline CDR1 MGHDK, CDR2 SYGVNS. As DNA, the CDR3 is TGTGCCAGCATCGCGGCGGGCTCTGGGGCCAACGTCCTGACTTTC. It yields the protein CASIAAGSGANVLTF.

This chain joins TRBV5-6 and TRBJ2-7; D gene ambiguous. CDR1 SGHDT and CDR2 YYEEEE come from the germline V gene. V lost 0 bases and J lost 3, with 4 bases in between. This CDR3 is 12 amino acids long. Here the CDR3 DNA reads TGTGCCAGCAGCTTGGAACTCTACGAGCAGTACTTC. It codes for CASSLELYEQYF.

The chain has TRBV9 and TRBJ2-7, with 7 bases aligning to TRBD1. The CDR3 length is 16 residues. Per the germline V gene, CDR1 is SGDLS and CDR2 is YYNGEE. The J segment lost 2 bases and the V segment lost 4 bases, leaving 12 bases of the junction unmatched. CDR3: CASSPERGLPAYEQYF. The CDR3 nucleotides are TGTGCCAGCAGCCCCGAGAGGGGGCTTCCAGCCTACGAGCAGTACTTC.

This clone was observed once. This chain links TRBV7-9 with TRBJ1-2; no clear D. This CDR3 region has 13 residues. Trimming removed 5 bases from V and 8 bases from J, with 15 bases in between. Germline loops: CDR1 SEHNR, CDR2 FQNEAQ (reference sequence). The CDR3 is CASSQTRLGGYTF. In DNA form, the CDR3 reads TGTGCCAGCAGCCAGACCCGACTTGGAGGCTACACCTTC.

V and J are TRBV5-1 and TRBJ1-1; no clear D. The CDR3 consists of 14 residues. V gave up 3 bases and J gave up 1 base, with 10 bases separating them. Germline CDR1 SGHRS, CDR2 YFSETQ. CDR3 region: CASSSEPRNTEAFF. In DNA, the CDR3 is TGCGCCAGCAGCTCCGAGCCCAGGAACACTGAAGCTTTCTTT.

This sequence joins TRBV19 and TRBJ2-7; D tentatively fits TRBD1 or TRBD2 (5 bases each). The germline gives CDR1 LNHDA, CDR2 SQIVND (reference sequence). Trimming pared 4 bases from V and 6 bases from J, leaving 10 bases between. The CDR3 sequence is 12 residues long. CDR3 sequence: CASSNWDREQYF. The CDR3 coding sequence is TGTGCCAGTAGTAATTGGGACCGCGAGCAGTACTTC.

Concerning this clone itself: A far larger clone is only one base removed, so a read error is likely. The genes are TRBV29-1 and TRBJ2-1; D gene ambiguous. Germline assignment: CDR1 SQVTM and CDR2 ANQGSEA. V was cut by 6 bases and J by 7 bases, with 13 bases left in between. The CDR3 runs 12 residues. The CDR3 DNA sequence: TGCAGCGTGGTGCTAGTGGGTAATGAGCAGTTCTTC. As protein: CSVVLVGNEQFF.

V and J are TRBV7-6 and TRBJ2-1; the D gene is possibly TRBD2 (6 bases). Germline V lookup: CDR1 SGHVS, CDR2 FNYEAQ. V was cut by 6 bases and J by 0 bases, with 15 bases left in between. CDR3 length: 16 residues. The CDR3 sequence is CASRPGTASSYNEQFF. CDR3 DNA: TGTGCCAGCAGACCCGGGACTGCGAGCTCCTACAATGAGCAGTTCTTC.

The chain joins TRBV19 to TRBJ2-7; 9 nucleotides line up with TRBD2. With V trimmed by 7 bases and J by 2 bases, 9 bases remained unmatched. Germline assignment: CDR1 LNHDA and CDR2 SQIVND (reference sequence). The CDR3 runs to 15 residues. The DNA for the CDR3 is TGTGCCAGTACCACAAGGCGGGAGGGCGCCTACGAGCAGTACTTC. Protein: CASTTRREGAYEQYF.

The chain has TRBV18 and TRBJ1-1, with D tentatively TRBD1 (6 bases). CDR1 and CDR2 from the germline V gene are KGHSH and LQKENI. The CDR3 extends over 14 amino acids. Trimming took off 8 bases at V and 1 base at J, with 14 bases between the two ends. The CDR3 DNA follows: TGTGCCAGCCTCAAAGCGACAGGGAACACTGAAGCTTTCTTT. It encodes CASLKATGNTEAFF.

A note on this clone: Other nucleotide sequences in the sample specify the same CDR3. This chain joins TRBV27 and TRBJ2-7; possibly TRBD1 for D (5 bases). The CDR3 runs 13 residues. Trimming left V 5 bases short and J 3 bases short, with 11 bases between. Germline loops: CDR1 MNHEY, CDR2 SMNVEV (reference sequence). The CDR3 DNA is TGTGCCAGCAGTCCTGACAGTAACTACGAGCAGTACTTC. Translation: CASSPDSNYEQYF.

The chain couples TRBV27 to TRBJ2-7; 9 nucleotides line up with TRBD2. The germline V gene encodes CDR1 MNHEY and CDR2 SMNVEV (reference sequence). The V segment lost 5 bases and the J segment 0 bases; nucleotides outside the gene matches: 5. This CDR3 is built from 15 residues. The CDR3 nucleotides read TGTGCCAGCAGTCCTCGACTAGCGGCCTCCTACGAGCAGTACTTC. Its translation: CASSPRLAASYEQYF.

This clone was found once. CDR3 loop: CATRSTFTDTQYF. CDR3 in DNA: TGTGCCACCCGGTCCACCTTCACAGATACGCAGTATTTT. This sequence joins TRBV7-9 and TRBJ2-3; no reliable D call. Trimming took 10 bases from V and 2 from J, leaving 13 bases between them. This CDR3 has 13 amino acids. Per the germline V gene, CDR1 is SEHNR and CDR2 is FQNEAQ (reference sequence).

V and J are TRBV5-6 and TRBJ2-3; D is unresolved. This CDR3 has 14 residues. In germline, CDR1 is SGHDT, CDR2 YYEEEE. V was cut by 0 bases and J by 4 bases, with 9 bases left in between. The CDR3 sequence is CASSLVGPPDTQYF. The DNA for the CDR3 is TGTGCCAGCAGCTTGGTTGGCCCTCCAGATACGCAGTATTTT.

Worth noting for this clone: The identical CDR3 is also encoded by other nucleotide sequences in the sample. V gene TRBV19 combines with J gene TRBJ2-7; D might be TRBD2 (6 bases). V lost 5 bases and J lost 0, with 11 bases in between. CDR3 length: 14 residues. Germline V lookup: CDR1 LNHDA, CDR2 SQIVND (reference sequence). The CDR3 DNA sequence: TGTGCCAGTAGTTCCCGGACTAACTCCTACGAGCAGTACTTC. It yields the protein CASSSRTNSYEQYF.

CDR3 loop: CASRWERTNEKLFF. The DNA for the CDR3 is TGTGCCAGCAGGTGGGAGCGGACTAATGAAAAACTGTTTTTT. This sequence joins TRBV28 and TRBJ1-4; D remains ambiguous. The V and J ends lost 6 bases and 2 bases respectively, with 10 bases between them. Per the germline V gene, CDR1 is MDHEN and CDR2 is SYDVKM. The CDR3 extends over 14 amino acids.

The V and J genes are TRBV28 and TRBJ2-5, with 11 nucleotides matching TRBD2. The CDR3 extends over 16 amino acids. After removal of 4 bases from V and 3 bases from J, the junction contained 7 bases not matched to a gene. From germline, CDR1 is MDHEN and CDR2 SYDVKM. Written as DNA, the CDR3 is TGTGCCAGCAGTTCCCTGGGACTAGCGGCGGAAGAGACCCAGTACTTC. Translation: CASSSLGLAAEETQYF.

With respect to this clone: Other nucleotide sequences from this sample produce the same CDR3. The chain combines TRBV9 with TRBJ2-2; D uncertain. With 0 bases removed from V and 5 bases from J, the gap between germline ends came to 5 bases. The CDR3 runs 13 residues. CDR1 is SGDLS and CDR2 is YYNGEE in the germline V gene. In DNA form, the CDR3 reads TGTGCCAGCAGCGTAGTTACGACCGGGGAGCTGTTTTTT. Translation: CASSVVTTGELFF.

This chain connects TRBV28 to TRBJ2-3; D call uncertain. Trimming left V 5 bases short and J 0 bases short, with 15 bases between. The CDR3 is 16 residues long. CDR1 and CDR2 (germline): MDHEN, SYDVKM. The CDR3 is CASSPLVPASTDTQYF. CDR3 DNA: TGTGCCAGCAGTCCCCTAGTCCCGGCTAGCACAGATACGCAGTATTTT.

This clone was seen a handful of times. The J gene is TRBJ1-2, the V gene TRBV6-1; D call uncertain. The V end was cut by 1 base, the J end by 1 base, with 19 bases between. The CDR3 runs to 18 residues. Germline V gives CDR1 MNHNS, CDR2 SASEGT. The CDR3 DNA is TGTGCCAGCAGTGAAGTGGTGGCAATGCTAGATTATAACTATGGCTACACCTTC. It is translated as CASSEVVAMLDYNYGYTF.

The V and J genes are TRBV4-2 and TRBJ1-2; D not resolved. Germline V gene sequence: CDR1 LGHNA, CDR2 YNFKEQ. Between the trimmed V and J ends, which lost 1 base and 8 bases, there was a span of 29 bases. The CDR3 extends over 19 amino acids. The CDR3 DNA sequence: TGTGCCAGCAGCCAAGCCTGGAGATACACACTCGACCCAGATGGAGGCTACACCTTC. This translates into CASSQAWRYTLDPDGGYTF.

V and J are TRBV7-2 and TRBJ1-5; no reliable D call. V dropped 7 bases and J dropped 5 bases, with 18 bases sitting between them. The CDR3 is 15 residues long. The germline V gene encodes CDR1 SGHTA and CDR2 FQGNSA. In DNA form, the CDR3 reads TGTGCCAGCAAGGCAGGTCCCCTTTCCCATCAGCCCCAGCATTTT. Amino acids: CASKAGPLSHQPQHF.